This TCR beta chain is from a study of T-cell reconstitution after alpha-beta-depleted transplantation in children (dated by TCRdb to about 2016). Regarding the complete study: T-cell immune reconstitution after TCRalphabeta/CD19-depleted allogeneic hematopoietic cell transplantation in children was quantitatively tracked in the study by means of TCR repertoire profiling.

The investigation overall reported the following: The high TCRbeta diversity at day 60 in some patients was ascribed to recipient T cells and intrathymic progenitors that had survived conditioning. The apparently early recovery of alphabetaT-cell counts about two months after transplant reportedly depended on only several hundred rapidly expanded clones that came from non-depleted graft cells. Over subsequent months, a decline in hyperexpanded clone frequencies was noted, and after one year, T-cell counts and TCRbeta diversity were mostly ascribed to newly produced T cells.

Libraries were prepared through PCR. The sequencer was an Illumina HiSeq 2500. TCR libraries were prepared with molecular barcoding, using unique molecular identifiers to normalize TCRbeta repertoire quantification. TCRdb took the public reads, trimmed them with fastp at Q25, ran MiXCR for clone calling and kept in-frame beta chains. Rows with a matching CDR3 protein are joined into one entry that keeps the most common DNA and genes. Counted in this sample were roughly 420,000 distinct CDR3 sequences; 15% to 20% of them appeared once. Approximately 29% of the sample belongs to the ten largest clones. Comments on this clonotype: The antigen it recognizes is unknown. Within one base of it there is no much larger clone, and no base qualities were kept.

Interpreted using the paper, the treatment or condition label stands for: allogeneic hematopoietic cell transplantation with graft depleted of TCRalphabeta T cells and CD19 B cells. The children who served as transplant recipients had been given grafts of TCRalphabeta/CD19-depleted allogeneic hematopoietic cells. Via the germline V gene, CDR1 is MGHDK and CDR2 SYGVNS. The CDR3 covers 17 residues, taking in both the cysteine and the phenylalanine. CDR3 DNA is the only sequence kept; it has 51 bases, read in frame from the first base. V lost 4 bases and J lost 5 bases; the stretch between them is 22 bases long.

The rearranged chain carries TRBV25-1 and TRBJ2-3, with the identity of the D gene unclear. Material: PBMCs, mostly from graft donor cells, obtained 360 days after TCRalphabeta/CD19-depleted stem cell transplant. The receptor was isolated from a boy under three years old who had a stem cell transplant for Wiskott-Aldrich syndrome, so the T cells may come from the graft donor. The CDR3 region has the sequence CASSASTSLLRIDTQYF. The base sequence is TGTGCCAGCAGTGCATCAACGTCCCTTCTGCGTATAGATACGCAGTATTTT.